This T cell receptor beta chain comes out of a study of siplizumab effects on memory and regulatory T cells. Sequenced by immunoSEQ multiplex PCR; TCRdb stores in-frame clones only, minus some. The sample yields about 56,000 clones, around 97% seen once. The V end lost 0 bases, the J end lost 0 bases, and 6 bases lay between the germline ends. Germline CDR1 reads SQVTM; CDR2 reads ANQGSEA. This CDR3 spans 13 amino acids. The rearrangement joins TRBV29-1 to TRBJ2-7; D not certain. This sequence was found in a human donor in good health. Sequenced input: naive CD8+ T cells sorted from blood. CDR3 residues: CSVEDRSSYEQYF. The CDR3 DNA follows: TGCAGCGTTGAAGACAGGAGCTCCTACGAGCAGTACTTC.